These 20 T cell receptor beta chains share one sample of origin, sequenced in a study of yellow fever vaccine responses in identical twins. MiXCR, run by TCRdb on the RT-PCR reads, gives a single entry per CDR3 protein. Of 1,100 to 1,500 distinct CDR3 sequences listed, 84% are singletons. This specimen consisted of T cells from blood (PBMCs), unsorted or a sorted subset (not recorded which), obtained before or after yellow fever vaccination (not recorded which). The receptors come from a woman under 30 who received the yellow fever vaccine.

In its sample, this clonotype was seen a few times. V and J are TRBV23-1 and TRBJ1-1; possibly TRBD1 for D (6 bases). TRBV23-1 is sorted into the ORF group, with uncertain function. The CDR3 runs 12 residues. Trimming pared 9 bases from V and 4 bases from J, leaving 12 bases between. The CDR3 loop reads CARRGFSTEAFF. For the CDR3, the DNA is TGCGCCAGGAGGGGGTTTAGCACTGAAGCTTTCTTT.

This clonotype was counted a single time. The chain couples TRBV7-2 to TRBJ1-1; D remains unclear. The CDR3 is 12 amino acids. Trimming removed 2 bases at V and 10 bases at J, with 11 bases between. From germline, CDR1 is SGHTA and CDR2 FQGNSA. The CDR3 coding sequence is TGTGCCAGCAGCTTATGGGCGGGAAGAGCTTTCTTT. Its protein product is CASSLWAGRAFF. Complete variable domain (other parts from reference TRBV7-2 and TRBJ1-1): GAGVSQSPSNKVTEKGKDVELRCDPISGHTALYWYRQSLGQGLEFLIYFQGNSAPDKSGLPSDRFSAERTGGSVSTLTIQRTQQEDSAVYLCASSLWAGRAFFGQGTRLTVV.

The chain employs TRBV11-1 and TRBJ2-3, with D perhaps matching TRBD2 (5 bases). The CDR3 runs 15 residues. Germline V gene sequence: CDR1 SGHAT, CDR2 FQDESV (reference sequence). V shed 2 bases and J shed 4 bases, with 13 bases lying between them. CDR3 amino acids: CASSLSSGSPDTQYF. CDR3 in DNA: TGTGCCAGCAGCTTATCTTCGGGGAGTCCAGATACGCAGTATTTT. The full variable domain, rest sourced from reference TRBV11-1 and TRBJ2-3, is EAEVAQSPRYKITEKSQAVAFWCDPISGHATLYWYRQILGQGPELLVQFQDESVVDDSQLPKDRFSAERLKGVDSTLKIQPAELGDSAMYLCASSLSSGSPDTQYFGPGTRLTVL.

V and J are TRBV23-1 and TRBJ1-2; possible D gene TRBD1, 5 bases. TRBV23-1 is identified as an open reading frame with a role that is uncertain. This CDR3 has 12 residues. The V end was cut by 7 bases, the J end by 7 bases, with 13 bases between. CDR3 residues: CASTQARAGYTF. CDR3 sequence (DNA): TGCGCCAGCACCCAGGCCAGGGCTGGCTACACCTTC.

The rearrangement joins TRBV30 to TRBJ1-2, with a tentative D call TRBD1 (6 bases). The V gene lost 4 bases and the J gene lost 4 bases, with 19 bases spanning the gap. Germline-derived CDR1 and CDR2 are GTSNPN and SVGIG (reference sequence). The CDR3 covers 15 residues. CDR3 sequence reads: CAWTIRDISFYGYTF. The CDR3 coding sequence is TGTGCCTGGACCATCCGGGACATTTCCTTCTATGGCTACACCTTC. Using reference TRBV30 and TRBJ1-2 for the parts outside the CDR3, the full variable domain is SQTIHQWPATLVQPVGSPLSLECTVEGTSNPNLYWYRQAAGRGLQLLFYSVGIGQISSEVPQNLSASRPQDRQFILSSKKLLLSDSGFYLCAWTIRDISFYGYTFGSGTRLTVV.

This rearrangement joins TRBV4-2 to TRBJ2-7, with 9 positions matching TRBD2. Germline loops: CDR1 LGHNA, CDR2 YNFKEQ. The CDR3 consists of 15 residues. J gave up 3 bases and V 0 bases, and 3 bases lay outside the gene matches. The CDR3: CASSQDRLADYEQYF. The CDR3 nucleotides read TGTGCCAGCAGCCAAGATAGACTAGCGGACTACGAGCAGTACTTC.

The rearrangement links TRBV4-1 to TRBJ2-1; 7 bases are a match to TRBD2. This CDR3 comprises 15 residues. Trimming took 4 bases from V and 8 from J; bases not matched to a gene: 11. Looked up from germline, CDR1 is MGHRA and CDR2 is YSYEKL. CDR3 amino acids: CASSLTSSKGDEQFF. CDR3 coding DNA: TGCGCCAGCAGCCTGACTAGCTCCAAGGGTGATGAGCAGTTCTTC.

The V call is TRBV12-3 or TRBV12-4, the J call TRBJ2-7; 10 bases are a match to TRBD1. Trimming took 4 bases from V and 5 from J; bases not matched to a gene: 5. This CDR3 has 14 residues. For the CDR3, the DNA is TGTGCCAGCAGTTCGGGACAGGGGCTGGACGAGCAGTACTTC. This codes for CASSSGQGLDEQYF.

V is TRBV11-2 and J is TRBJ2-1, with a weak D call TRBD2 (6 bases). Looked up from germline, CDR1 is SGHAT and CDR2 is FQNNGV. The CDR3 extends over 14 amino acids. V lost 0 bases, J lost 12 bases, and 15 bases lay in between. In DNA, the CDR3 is TGTGCCAGCAGCTTAGAAGGGGCTAGCGTGGGGCAGTTCTTC. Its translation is CASSLEGASVGQFF.

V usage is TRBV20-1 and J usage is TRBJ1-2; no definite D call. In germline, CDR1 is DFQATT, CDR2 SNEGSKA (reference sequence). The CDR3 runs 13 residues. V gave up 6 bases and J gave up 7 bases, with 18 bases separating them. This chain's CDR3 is CSAPPGRGSGYTF. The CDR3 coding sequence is TGCAGTGCCCCCCCCGGGAGAGGGTCTGGCTACACCTTC.

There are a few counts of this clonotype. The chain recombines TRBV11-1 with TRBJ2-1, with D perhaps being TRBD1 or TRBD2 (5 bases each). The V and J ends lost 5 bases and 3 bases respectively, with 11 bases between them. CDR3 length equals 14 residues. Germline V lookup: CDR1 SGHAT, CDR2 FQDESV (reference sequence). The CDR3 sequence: CASSHRGIYNEQFF. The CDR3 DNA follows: TGTGCCAGCAGCCATCGGGGCATCTACAATGAGCAGTTCTTC.

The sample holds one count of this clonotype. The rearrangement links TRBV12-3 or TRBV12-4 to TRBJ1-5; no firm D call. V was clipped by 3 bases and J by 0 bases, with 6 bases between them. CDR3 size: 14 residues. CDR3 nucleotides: TGTGCCAGCAGTTTGCCAGATAGCAATCAGCCCCAGCATTTT. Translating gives CASSLPDSNQPQHF.

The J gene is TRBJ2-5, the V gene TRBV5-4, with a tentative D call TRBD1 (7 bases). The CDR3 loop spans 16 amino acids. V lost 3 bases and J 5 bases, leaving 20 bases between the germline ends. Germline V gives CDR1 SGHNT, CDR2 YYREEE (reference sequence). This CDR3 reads CASSWGDSRFGETQYF. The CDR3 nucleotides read TGTGCCAGCAGCTGGGGGGACAGTCGGTTTGGGGAGACCCAGTACTTC.

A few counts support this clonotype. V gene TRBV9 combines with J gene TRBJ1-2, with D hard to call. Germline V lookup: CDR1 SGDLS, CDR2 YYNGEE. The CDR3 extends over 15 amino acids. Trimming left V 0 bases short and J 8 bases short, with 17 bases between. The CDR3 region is CASSVGEFSLGGYTF. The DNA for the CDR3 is TGTGCCAGCAGCGTAGGGGAGTTTAGCTTGGGAGGCTACACCTTC.

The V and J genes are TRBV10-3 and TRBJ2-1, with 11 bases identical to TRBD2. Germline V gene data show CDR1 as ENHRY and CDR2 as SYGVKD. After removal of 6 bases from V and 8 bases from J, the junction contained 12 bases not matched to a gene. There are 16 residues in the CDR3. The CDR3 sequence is CAIRKSSGGADYEQFF. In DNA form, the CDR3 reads TGTGCCATCAGAAAAAGTAGCGGGGGGGCCGATTATGAGCAGTTCTTC.

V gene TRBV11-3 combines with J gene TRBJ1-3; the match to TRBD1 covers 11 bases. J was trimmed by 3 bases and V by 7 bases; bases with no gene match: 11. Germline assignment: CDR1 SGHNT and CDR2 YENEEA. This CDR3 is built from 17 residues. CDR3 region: CASTSGQGGSFGNTIYF. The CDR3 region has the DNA TGTGCCAGCACCTCGGGACAGGGGGGATCCTTTGGAAACACCATATATTTT.

CDR3 sequence reads: CASSRTGQGGNTIYF. CDR3 bases: TGTGCCAGCAGTAGGACGGGACAGGGCGGAAACACCATATATTTT. V gene TRBV6-1 combines with J gene TRBJ1-3; 9 positions match TRBD1. Germline V lookup: CDR1 MNHNS, CDR2 SASEGT. CDR3 length: 15 residues. With 5 bases clipped from V and 4 bases from J, the junction kept 6 bases outside the gene matches.

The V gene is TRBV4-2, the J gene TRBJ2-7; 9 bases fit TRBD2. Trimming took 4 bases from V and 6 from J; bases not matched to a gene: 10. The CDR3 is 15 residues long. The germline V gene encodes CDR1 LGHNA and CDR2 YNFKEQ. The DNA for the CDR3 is TGTGCCAGCAGCCCTAAAGCGGGGGGAAAGGGCGAGCAGTACTTC. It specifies CASSPKAGGKGEQYF.

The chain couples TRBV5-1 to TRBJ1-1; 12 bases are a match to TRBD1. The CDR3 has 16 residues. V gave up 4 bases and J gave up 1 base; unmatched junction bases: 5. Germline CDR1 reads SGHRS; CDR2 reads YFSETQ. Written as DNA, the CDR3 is TGCGCCAGCAGCACCGGGACAGGGGGCACGAACACTGAAGCTTTCTTT. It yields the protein CASSTGTGGTNTEAFF.

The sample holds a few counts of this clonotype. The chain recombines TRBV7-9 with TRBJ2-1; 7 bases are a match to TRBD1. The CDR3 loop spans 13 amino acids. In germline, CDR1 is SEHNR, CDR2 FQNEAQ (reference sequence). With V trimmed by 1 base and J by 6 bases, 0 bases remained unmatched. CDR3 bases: TGTGCCAGCAGCTTAGAGGGGGCCAATGAGCAGTTCTTC. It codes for CASSLEGANEQFF.